This T cell receptor (beta chain) was sequenced during a study of T cell responses to AZD1222 COVID-19 vaccine. Whole-study findings and limits: Two doses of AZD1222 preceded a rise in Spike-specific TCR breadth and depth. Recipients of AZD1222 seropositive at baseline numbered only 5 to 7. In a largely white British group with more females than males, clonal diversity was possibly underestimated.

V dropped 3 bases and J dropped 6 bases, with 17 bases sitting between them. The germline V gene encodes CDR1 WNHNN and CDR2 SYGVQD (reference sequence). The CDR3 runs to 15 residues. Data came from immunoSEQ multiplex PCR; TCRdb stores just in-frame clones and leaves some out. This table has some 170,000 clones, 92% appearing once. In this sample, this clone turned up a few times. Its target is not known. This chain uses TRBV10-1 with TRBJ1-1; D might be TRBD1 (6 bases). This material consisted of peripheral blood, taken on day 0 of MenACWY control vaccination. This receptor was identified in an adult in good health. In DNA form, the CDR3 reads TGCGCCAGCAGTGACCCGAGGGGGGGTCACGCTGAAGCTTTCTTT. Translating it yields CASSDPRGGHAEAFF.